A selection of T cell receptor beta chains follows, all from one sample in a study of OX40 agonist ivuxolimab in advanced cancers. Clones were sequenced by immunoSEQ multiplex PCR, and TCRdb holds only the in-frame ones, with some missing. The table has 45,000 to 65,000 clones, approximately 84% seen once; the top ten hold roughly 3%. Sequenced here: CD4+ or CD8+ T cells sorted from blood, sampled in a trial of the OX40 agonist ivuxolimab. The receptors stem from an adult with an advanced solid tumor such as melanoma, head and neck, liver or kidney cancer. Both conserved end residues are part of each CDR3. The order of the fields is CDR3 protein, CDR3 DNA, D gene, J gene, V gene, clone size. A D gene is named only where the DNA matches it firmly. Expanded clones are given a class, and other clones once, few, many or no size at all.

CDR3 protein: CAISVGRERGKNIQYF
CDR3 DNA: TGTGCCATCAGTGTGGGTAGGGAAAGGGGCAAAAACATTCAGTACTTC
D gene: -
J gene: TRBJ2-4
V gene: TRBV10-3
clone size: -

CDR3 protein: CASSFTGADDYGYTF
CDR3 DNA: TGTGCCAGCAGTTTTACGGGGGCGGATGACTATGGCTACACCTTC
D gene: -
J gene: TRBJ1-2
V gene: TRBV6-1
clone size: -

CDR3 protein: CASSQDRALNPEAFF
CDR3 DNA: TGCGCCAGCAGCCAAGATAGGGCACTTAACCCTGAAGCTTTCTTT
D gene: -
J gene: TRBJ1-1
V gene: TRBV4-1
clone size: -

CDR3 protein: CASSSGQINSPLHF
CDR3 DNA: TGTGCCAGCAGTTCGGGACAGATCAATTCACCCCTCCACTTT
D gene: TRBD1
J gene: TRBJ1-6
V gene: TRBV5-4
clone size: few

CDR3 protein: CASSLGLEAGYTGELFF
CDR3 DNA: TGTGCCAGCAGCTTAGGGCTTGAGGCAGGGTACACCGGGGAGCTGTTTTTT
D gene: -
J gene: TRBJ2-2
V gene: TRBV7-6
clone size: once

CDR3 protein: CASSPPRGPTYEQYF
CDR3 DNA: TGTGCCAGCAGCCCCCCCCGGGGGCCAACCTACGAGCAGTACTTC
D gene: -
J gene: TRBJ2-7
V gene: TRBV7-9
clone size: -

CDR3 protein: CASSPTRSSGANVLTF
CDR3 DNA: TGTGCCAGCTCACCAACTCGGAGCTCTGGGGCCAACGTCCTGACTTTC
D gene: -
J gene: TRBJ2-6
V gene: TRBV18
clone size: -

CDR3 protein: CASSWDYWADTQYF
CDR3 DNA: TGTGCCAGCAGTTGGGACTATTGGGCAGATACGCAGTATTTT
D gene: TRBD2
J gene: TRBJ2-3
V gene: TRBV4-2
clone size: -

CDR3 protein: CATRQGFNNEQFF
CDR3 DNA: TGTGCCACCAGGCAGGGTTTCAACAATGAGCAGTTCTTC
D gene: -
J gene: TRBJ2-1
V gene: TRBV2
clone size: -

CDR3 protein: CASTQRGYTGELFF
CDR3 DNA: TGTGCCAGCACCCAGCGGGGTTACACCGGGGAGCTGTTTTTT
D gene: TRBD2
J gene: TRBJ2-2
V gene: TRBV2
clone size: few

CDR3 protein: CASSEGGTGPYGYTF
CDR3 DNA: TGTGCCAGCAGTGAGGGGGGGACAGGGCCGTATGGCTACACCTTC
D gene: TRBD1
J gene: TRBJ1-2
V gene: TRBV6-6
clone size: -

CDR3 protein: CASSLAQGFGYTF
CDR3 DNA: TGTGCCAGCAGCTTAGCGCAGGGGTTCGGCTACACCTTC
D gene: -
J gene: TRBJ1-2
V gene: TRBV7-9
clone size: -

CDR3 protein: CASSVGLGTGVTGELFF
CDR3 DNA: TGTGCCAGCAGCGTAGGGTTAGGGACAGGGGTCACCGGGGAGCTGTTTTTT
D gene: TRBD1
J gene: TRBJ2-2
V gene: TRBV9
clone size: -

CDR3 protein: CASSGWTANQPQHF
CDR3 DNA: TGTGCCAGCAGCGGCTGGACAGCCAATCAGCCCCAGCATTTT
D gene: -
J gene: TRBJ1-5
V gene: TRBV7-9
clone size: -

CDR3 protein: CAISRGQGGTGELFF
CDR3 DNA: TGTGCCATCAGCCGCGGACAGGGGGGTACCGGGGAGCTGTTTTTT
D gene: TRBD1
J gene: TRBJ2-2
V gene: TRBV10-3
clone size: once

CDR3 protein: CASSFRTENSPLHF
CDR3 DNA: TGTGCCAGCAGTTTTAGGACGGAAAATTCACCCCTCCACTTT
D gene: -
J gene: TRBJ1-6
V gene: TRBV6-5
clone size: -

CDR3 protein: CASSVGGAWTSSYNEQFF
CDR3 DNA: TGTGCCAGCAGCGTAGGAGGGGCCTGGACTAGCTCCTACAATGAGCAGTTCTTC
D gene: TRBD2
J gene: TRBJ2-1
V gene: TRBV9
clone size: -

CDR3 protein: CASSYLRGVTEAFF
CDR3 DNA: TGTGCCAGCAGTTACCTAAGGGGGGTCACTGAAGCTTTCTTT
D gene: -
J gene: TRBJ1-1
V gene: TRBV6-5
clone size: once

CDR3 protein: CASSPSTGGGSPLHF
CDR3 DNA: TGTGCCAGCAGCCCCTCCACAGGGGGCGGTTCACCCCTCCACTTT
D gene: TRBD1
J gene: TRBJ1-6
V gene: TRBV27
clone size: -

CDR3 protein: CASSLLGQGSQPQHF
CDR3 DNA: TGTGCCAGCAGCTTGCTTGGGCAGGGAAGTCAGCCCCAGCATTTT
D gene: -
J gene: TRBJ1-5
V gene: TRBV5-6
clone size: -

CDR3 protein: CASGGGWNEKLFF
CDR3 DNA: TGTGCCAGCGGAGGGGGTTGGAATGAAAAACTGTTTTTT
D gene: -
J gene: TRBJ1-4
V gene: TRBV27
clone size: few

CDR3 protein: CASSAGVRGGNQPQHF
CDR3 DNA: TGCGCCAGCAGTGCAGGGGTACGTGGCGGCAATCAGCCCCAGCATTTT
D gene: -
J gene: TRBJ1-5
V gene: TRBV10-2
clone size: -

CDR3 protein: CASSVTWDPSYEQYF
CDR3 DNA: TGTGCCAGCAGCGTGACCTGGGACCCCTCCTACGAGCAGTACTTC
D gene: -
J gene: TRBJ2-7
V gene: TRBV5-4
clone size: medium-sized

CDR3 protein: CASRRGTVTMNNEQFF
CDR3 DNA: TGTGCCAGCAGGCGAGGGACAGTGACGATGAACAATGAGCAGTTCTTC
D gene: TRBD1
J gene: TRBJ2-1
V gene: TRBV27
clone size: -

CDR3 protein: CATSREGGGLSQYF
CDR3 DNA: TGTGCCACCAGCAGAGAAGGAGGCGGACTATCCCAGTACTTC
D gene: -
J gene: TRBJ2-7
V gene: TRBV15
clone size: -

CDR3 protein: CASSGQGGYGYTF
CDR3 DNA: TGTGCCAGCAGCGGCCAGGGGGGCTATGGCTACACCTTC
D gene: TRBD1
J gene: TRBJ1-2
V gene: TRBV6-5
clone size: -

CDR3 protein: CASSRTGAPNTEAFF
CDR3 DNA: TGTGCCAGCAGTCGGACAGGGGCGCCGAACACTGAAGCTTTCTTT
D gene: TRBD1
J gene: TRBJ1-1
V gene: TRBV2
clone size: -

CDR3 protein: CASSAWTGNEKLFF
CDR3 DNA: TGTGCCAGCAGCGCATGGACAGGGAATGAAAAACTGTTTTTT
D gene: TRBD1
J gene: TRBJ1-4
V gene: TRBV9
clone size: -

CDR3 protein: CASSDQNYEQYF
CDR3 DNA: TGTGCCAGTAGCGACCAGAACTACGAGCAGTACTTC
D gene: -
J gene: TRBJ2-7
V gene: TRBV19
clone size: -

CDR3 protein: CASSLFRGTEAFF
CDR3 DNA: TGTGCCAGCAGTTTATTCAGGGGGACTGAAGCTTTCTTT
D gene: TRBD1
J gene: TRBJ1-1
V gene: TRBV6-5
clone size: -

CDR3 protein: CASTDVGSEAFF
CDR3 DNA: TGTGCCAGCACCGACGTAGGGTCTGAAGCTTTCTTT
D gene: -
J gene: TRBJ1-1
V gene: TRBV6-6
clone size: -

CDR3 protein: CASTTTGVGSPLHF
CDR3 DNA: TGTGCCAGCACCACGACAGGGGTTGGTTCACCCCTCCACTTT
D gene: TRBD1
J gene: TRBJ1-6
V gene: TRBV27
clone size: -